This T cell receptor (beta chain) was obtained from a study of cytomegalovirus exposure and HLA in healthy donors. Overall study results and limits: Rare sequences made up most TCRs, while some public TCRs were found in many donors. Apart from CMV serostatus, no immune exposure information was available. Most of the TCR beta V segments (in an earlier analysis) were productive either about 87% or about 30% of the time.

Primers included in the PCR were 60 Vbeta and 13 Jbeta primers. Original processing notes: Among the unique TCR beta chains that a later analysis counted, about 85 million in all, 10 million to 14 million were shared. Measured with immunoSEQ multiplex PCR; TCRdb has only the in-frame clones, and not every one. For V, J and clone size, that table is used; D and trimming come from the DNA. The sample has approximately 150,000 clones; approximately 88% are singletons. Points on this clone: Its antigen is as yet unknown.

This CDR3 spans 16 amino acids. Trimming shortened V by 0 bases and J by 8 bases, and 16 bases separated the two germline ends. Germline CDR1 and CDR2: WNHNN and SYGVQD (reference sequence). The sequenced sample was PBMCs. V gene TRBV10-1 combines with J gene TRBJ2-2; a possible D gene is TRBD2 (7 bases). The clonotype originates from a woman under 40 in good health and CMV-seronegative. DNA for the CDR3: TGCGCCAGCAGTGAGTCGAGGGGGGGCCTATCGGGGGAGCTGTTTTTT. Translation: CASSESRGGLSGELFF.